The next 2 T cell receptor beta chains were all read from a single sample in a study of shared clonotypes between healthy human individuals. The table came from immunoSEQ multiplex PCR; TCRdb's copy has only in-frame clones and leaves some out. This sample has about 110,000 clones, with approximately 70% found just once. The sample consisted of memory CD8+ T cells sorted from blood. The subset is: CD45RO+ cells pooled with CCR7-negative TemRA cells. The receptors stem from a woman between 25 and 40 years old in good health.

This chain connects TRBV4-2 to TRBJ2-1, with 9 bases aligning to TRBD1. The CDR3 has 18 residues. The V gene's germline CDR1 is LGHNA and CDR2 YNFKEQ. V was clipped by 1 base and J by 4 bases; unmatched bases: 11. The DNA of the CDR3 is TGTGCCAGCAGCCAAGCATTCGCGGGACAGGGAAGGTACAATGAGCAGTTCTTC. This codes for CASSQAFAGQGRYNEQFF.

V is TRBV2 and J is TRBJ1-4, with D possibly TRBD1 on 6 matching bases. This CDR3 contains 14 residues. Germline V gene data show CDR1 as SNHLY and CDR2 as FYNNEI. Trimming removed 6 bases at V and 8 bases at J, with 16 bases between. The CDR3 here is CASRAQGIQEKLFF. The CDR3 bases are TGTGCCAGCAGAGCCCAGGGGATACAGGAAAAACTGTTTTTT.